The subject of this entry is one TCR beta chain. Its antigen is currently unknown. These data originate in a study of lymphopenia after photon versus proton radiotherapy. Study-wide results and limits: Post-nadir diversity loss with photons came from oligoclonal expansion, particularly CD8+ Temra cells. Proton therapy kept repertoires fairly stable, unlike photons, which gained effector/memory cells.

Assay used: immunoSEQ multiplex PCR; TCRdb lists only in-frame clones, some missing. The sample has under 20,000 clones, roughly nine tenths seen once. Germline V gene data show CDR1 as MDHEN and CDR2 as SYDVKM. This CDR3 is built from 15 residues. The rearrangement joins TRBV28 to TRBJ2-5, with 8 bases identical to TRBD1. The J call is doubtful: the DNA matches TRBJ2-7 better. The receptor comes from a man between 65 and 79 years old with pancreatic cancer. Material: peripheral blood, obtained from a patient treated with proton-based radiotherapy. For the CDR3, the DNA is TGTGCCAGCAGCCCACCGACAGGGGTGGAAAACGAGCAGTACTTC. Translated: CASSPPTGVENEQYF.